This T cell receptor beta chain was identified in a study of OX40 agonist ivuxolimab in advanced cancers. Study details: Age averaged around 58 years (range about 23 to 80), and 82.7% were male.

Generated by immunoSEQ multiplex PCR, the TCRdb table keeps only in-frame clones and is missing some. The sample includes roughly 60,000 clones, about 85% of them seen just once. V shed 3 bases, J shed 5 bases, and the junction held 13 bases outside the gene matches. Germline loops: CDR1 LNHDA, CDR2 SQIVND (reference sequence). CDR3 length: 16 residues. Sequencing was performed on CD4+ or CD8+ T cells sorted from blood, taken in a trial of the OX40 agonist ivuxolimab. The rearrangement links TRBV19 to TRBJ2-7, with 7 bases lining up with TRBD2. The sequence derives from an adult with an advanced solid tumor such as melanoma, head and neck, liver or kidney cancer. CDR3 region: CASSIPRRGRNHEQYF. CDR3 sequence (DNA): TGTGCCAGTAGTATTCCCAGGCGCGGGAGAAACCACGAGCAGTACTTC.